This note documents a single T cell receptor beta chain sequence. What it recognizes is unknown. CDR3 length: 13 residues. Germline V lookup: CDR1 SGHRS, CDR2 YFSETQ. The V end was cut by 5 bases, the J end by 5 bases, with 13 bases between. The PCR ran on 60 Vbeta and 13 Jbeta primers. Produced via immunoSEQ multiplex PCR; TCRdb's table is partial and in-frame only. The sample has some 100,000 clones; approximately 84% are singletons. The entry originates in a study of cytomegalovirus exposure and HLA in healthy donors. Whole-study results and caveats: HLA allele associations emerged for roughly 17,000 TCR beta sequences in a later analysis, at 0.05 false discovery rate.

The rearrangement joins TRBV5-1 to TRBJ2-5, with TRBD2 as a possible D gene (6 bases). The source material was PBMCs. This TCR came from a girl aged 2-10 years in good health and CMV-seropositive. CDR3 sequence (DNA): TGCGCCAGCAGGTTGACTAGTGGTGAGACCCAGTACTTC. This translates into CASRLTSGETQYF.